The 18 T cell receptor beta chains given below trace back to one sample, sequenced in a study of blood T cell repertoires in COVID-19. The method was immunoSEQ multiplex PCR; TCRdb's version includes in-frame clones alone and lacks a portion of them. The table includes 200,000 to 250,000 clones, more than 70% detected once. The sequencing sample was made of peripheral blood. The receptors shown here come from a woman aged 60-75 years with acute or convalescent COVID-19.

This chain links TRBV3-1 (or the pseudogene TRBV3-2) with TRBJ1-1; D is unclear. V gave up 2 bases and J gave up 0 bases, with 7 bases separating them. The CDR3 covers 14 residues. Germline V gene lookup returns CDR1 LGHDT and CDR2 YNNKEL (reference sequence). Here the CDR3 DNA reads TGTGCCAGCAGCCAATTCGGGATGAACACTGAAGCTTTCTTT. It is translated as CASSQFGMNTEAFF.

This chain connects TRBV5-5 to TRBJ1-1; 7 bases match TRBD1. V shed 5 bases, J shed 1 base, and the junction held 5 bases outside the gene matches. Germline-derived CDR1 and CDR2 are SGHKS and YYEKEE (reference sequence). The CDR3 has 14 amino acids. The CDR3 here is CASRFDRENTEAFF. The CDR3 DNA sequence: TGTGCCAGCAGATTTGACAGGGAGAACACTGAAGCTTTCTTT.

The rearrangement uses TRBV12-3 or TRBV12-4 and TRBJ2-7; D possibly corresponds to TRBD2 (6 bases). The germline V and J ends were trimmed by 2 bases and 4 bases, with 9 bases remaining between them. This CDR3 is built from 13 residues. The CDR3 spells CASSLRGTYEQYF. In DNA, the CDR3 is TGTGCCAGCAGTTTACGGGGGACTTACGAGCAGTACTTC.

In this sample, this clone turned up a few times. V gene TRBV19 combines with J gene TRBJ1-4; D is unclear. V was clipped by 4 bases and J by 7 bases, with 10 bases between them. The CDR3 has 13 amino acids. Germline V lookup: CDR1 LNHDA, CDR2 SQIVND (reference sequence). CDR3: CASSTFFSEKLFF. CDR3 coding DNA: TGTGCCAGTAGTACTTTTTTCAGTGAAAAACTGTTTTTT. The full variable domain, its missing parts supplied by reference TRBV19 and TRBJ1-4, is DGGITQSPKYLFRKEGQNVTLSCEQNLNHDAMYWYRQDPGQGLRLIYYSQIVNDFQKGDIAEGYSVSREKKESFPLTVTSAQKNPTAFYLCASSTFFSEKLFFGSGTQLSVL.

The V call is TRBV10-3, the J call TRBJ2-7; weak D call: TRBD1 (6 bases). The CDR3 spans 17 residues. Germline V gives CDR1 ENHRY, CDR2 SYGVKD. V gave up 2 bases and J gave up 4 bases, with 21 bases separating them. In DNA, the CDR3 is TGTGCCATCAGTGAGGCGACGGGACATACCTCAAGATACGAGCAGTACTTC. Protein sequence: CAISEATGHTSRYEQYF.

V is TRBV5-6 and J is TRBJ2-3; TRBD1 matches 9 bases. From germline, CDR1 is SGHDT and CDR2 YYEEEE. J lost 7 bases, V lost 2 bases, and 11 bases had no gene match. This CDR3 contains 16 residues. CDR3 sequence: CASSLPGTGRQNTQYF. Written as DNA, the CDR3 is TGTGCCAGCAGCTTACCCGGGACAGGGAGGCAAAATACGCAGTATTTT.

This clone was seen a few times. This sequence joins TRBV11-2 and TRBJ1-1, with 10 nucleotides matching TRBD1. The CDR3 consists of 18 residues. Trimming took 6 bases from V and 4 from J; bases not matched to a gene: 17. Germline V gives CDR1 SGHAT, CDR2 FQNNGV. This CDR3 is CASRLTSGQGGSSTEAFF. The CDR3 DNA reads TGTGCCAGCAGACTAACTTCCGGACAGGGGGGTTCGTCCACTGAAGCTTTCTTT.

This chain links TRBV18 with TRBJ2-3; TRBD1 matches 8 bases. The ends lost 3 bases at V and 3 bases at J; junction bases unmatched: 5. The germline gives CDR1 KGHSH, CDR2 LQKENI. There are 15 residues in the CDR3. The CDR3 spells CASSPGQGWTDTQYF. The CDR3, as DNA: TGTGCCAGCTCACCTGGACAGGGTTGGACAGATACGCAGTATTTT.

The chain links TRBV3-1 (or the pseudogene TRBV3-2) to TRBJ2-3; no clear D gene. CDR3 size: 13 residues. Germline lookup yields CDR1 LGHDT and CDR2 YNNKEL (reference sequence). V was cut by 2 bases and J by 4 bases, with 7 bases left in between. The CDR3 DNA follows: TGTGCCAGCAGCCAATTTGGCCCAGATACGCAGTATTTT. It is translated as CASSQFGPDTQYF.

This clone has more than one count but fewer than ten. This chain connects TRBV4-1 to TRBJ2-7; tentative D call: TRBD2 (5 bases). Germline V gives CDR1 MGHRA, CDR2 YSYEKL. The CDR3 has 17 amino acids. V was trimmed by 0 bases and J by 5 bases, leaving 20 bases between them. CDR3 residues: CASSQDSGLRGRDEQYF. In DNA, the CDR3 is TGCGCCAGCAGCCAAGATTCCGGACTTAGAGGGCGTGACGAGCAGTACTTC.

This clone was recorded only once. The chain's CDR3 is CAWSPRGGEKLFF. CDR3 in DNA: TGTGCCTGGAGTCCGAGGGGGGGGGAAAAACTGTTTTTT. The V and J genes are TRBV30 and TRBJ1-4; tentative D call: TRBD1 (6 bases). The CDR3 totals 13 residues. Germline values: CDR1 GTSNPN, CDR2 SVGIG (reference sequence). V was shortened by 2 bases and J by 8 bases, with 12 bases between the two germline ends.

The gene calls are TRBV27 and TRBJ2-3; TRBD1 might be the D (6 bases). The length of the CDR3 is 14 residues. The germline V gene encodes CDR1 MNHEY and CDR2 SMNVEV (reference sequence). The V and J ends lost 1 base and 4 bases respectively, with 9 bases between them. In nucleotides, the CDR3 is TGTGCCAGCAGTTTATTCCCAGGGGCAGATACGCAGTATTTT. Its protein product is CASSLFPGADTQYF.

The chain combines TRBV7-9 with TRBJ2-3; a possible D gene is TRBD2 (6 bases). Per germline, CDR1 SEHNR and CDR2 FQNEAQ (reference sequence). The CDR3 consists of 16 residues. Trimming cost V 3 bases and J 3 bases, with 16 bases left between them. The CDR3 spells CASSFSAGPLTDTQYF. The CDR3, as DNA: TGTGCCAGCAGCTTCTCTGCGGGACCCTTAACAGATACGCAGTATTTT.

This clone occurred many times. The rearrangement joins TRBV4-1 to TRBJ1-3; no clear D. The ends were cut back, 5 bases at V and 2 bases at J, with 16 bases in the middle. Looked up from germline, CDR1 is MGHRA and CDR2 is YSYEKL. There are 16 residues in the CDR3. CDR3 amino acids: CASSFLLRSTGNTIYF. CDR3 sequence (DNA): TGCGCCAGCAGCTTTTTACTCCGGAGCACTGGAAACACCATATATTTT.

The chain is built from TRBV30 and TRBJ2-5; TRBD1 matches at 7 bases. CDR3 length: 13 residues. CDR1 GTSNPN and CDR2 SVGIG come from the germline V gene (reference sequence). V lost 1 base, J lost 4 bases, and 3 bases stayed unmatched. This CDR3 is CAWSGNRGETQYF. The DNA for the CDR3 is TGTGCCTGGAGTGGGAACAGGGGAGAGACCCAGTACTTC.

J is TRBJ2-3 and V is TRBV28; perhaps TRBD1 as D (5 bases). CDR3 size: 14 residues. Germline V lookup: CDR1 MDHEN, CDR2 SYDVKM. Trimming pared 3 bases from V and 1 base from J, leaving 8 bases between. CDR3 in amino acids: CASSLQGRTDTQYF. The CDR3 DNA sequence: TGTGCCAGCAGTTTGCAGGGCCGCACAGATACGCAGTATTTT.

The chain links TRBV6-5 to TRBJ2-3, with no clear D. Germline CDR1 reads MNHEY; CDR2 reads SVGAGI. V lost 2 bases, J lost 0 bases, and 6 bases lay in between. This CDR3 region has 14 residues. The CDR3 sequence is CASSYDGSTDTQYF. In DNA, the CDR3 is TGTGCCAGCAGTTACGACGGGAGCACAGATACGCAGTATTTT.

This clone was found once. The CDR3 DNA reads as TGTGCCACCAGCCGCCGGGGACAGGGAATCGGCGGGGAAAAACTGTTTTTT. Encoded protein: CATSRRGQGIGGEKLFF. V is TRBV15 and J is TRBJ1-4; TRBD1 matches 9 bases. V was clipped by 5 bases and J by 8 bases; unmatched bases: 15. Germline V gene data show CDR1 as LNHNV and CDR2 as YYDKDF (reference sequence). This CDR3 is built from 17 residues.